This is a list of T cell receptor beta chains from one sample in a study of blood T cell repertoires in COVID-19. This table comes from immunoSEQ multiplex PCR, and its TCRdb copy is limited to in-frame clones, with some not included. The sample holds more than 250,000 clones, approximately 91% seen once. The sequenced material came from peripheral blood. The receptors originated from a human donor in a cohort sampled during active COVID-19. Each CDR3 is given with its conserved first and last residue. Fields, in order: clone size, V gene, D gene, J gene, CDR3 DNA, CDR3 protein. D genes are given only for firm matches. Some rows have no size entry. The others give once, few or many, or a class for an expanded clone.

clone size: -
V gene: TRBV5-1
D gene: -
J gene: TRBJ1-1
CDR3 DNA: TGCGCCAGCAGCTTGAATAGTATGAACACTGAAGCTTTCTTT
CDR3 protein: CASSLNSMNTEAFF

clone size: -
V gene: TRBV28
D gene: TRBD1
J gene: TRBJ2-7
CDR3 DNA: TGTGCCACCCGCCGTACAGGGGTCGGAGAGCAGTACTTC
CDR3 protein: CATRRTGVGEQYF

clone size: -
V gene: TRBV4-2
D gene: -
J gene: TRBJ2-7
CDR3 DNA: TGTGCCAGCAGCCCCGTTATGGCCAGGGAGGTGTCCTACGAGCAGTACTTC
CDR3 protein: CASSPVMAREVSYEQYF

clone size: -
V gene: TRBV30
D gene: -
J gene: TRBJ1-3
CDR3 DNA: TGTGCCTGGCTTCACAGAAACACCATATATTTT
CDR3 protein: CAWLHRNTIYF

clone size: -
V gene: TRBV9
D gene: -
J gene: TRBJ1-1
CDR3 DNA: TGTGCCAGCAGCGTGACGGGGTCCCATGAAGCTTTCTTT
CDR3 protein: CASSVTGSHEAFF

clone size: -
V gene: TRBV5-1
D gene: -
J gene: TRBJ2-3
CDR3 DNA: TGCGCCAGCAGCTTGGGACTTACCACAGATACGCAGTATTTT
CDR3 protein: CASSLGLTTDTQYF

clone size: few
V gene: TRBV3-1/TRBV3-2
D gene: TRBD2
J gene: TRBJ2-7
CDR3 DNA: TGTGCCAGCCCCTCAAGGGTACTAGCGGCCCTCTACGAGCAGTACTTC
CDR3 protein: CASPSRVLAALYEQYF

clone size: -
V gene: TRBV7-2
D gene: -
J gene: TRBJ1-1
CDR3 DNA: TGTGCCAGCCGGGGGGGAGCGACGAACACTGAAGCTTTCTTT
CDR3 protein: CASRGGATNTEAFF

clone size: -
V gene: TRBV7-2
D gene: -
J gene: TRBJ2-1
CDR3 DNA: TGTGCCAGCAGCACATCCAGGGTTTACAATGAGCAGTTCTTC
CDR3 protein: CASSTSRVYNEQFF

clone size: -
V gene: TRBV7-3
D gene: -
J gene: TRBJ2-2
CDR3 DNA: TGTGCCAGCAGCCCCGCAAGTCTACAGTCAGCAGCCGGGGAGCTGTTTTTT
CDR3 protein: CASSPASLQSAAGELFF

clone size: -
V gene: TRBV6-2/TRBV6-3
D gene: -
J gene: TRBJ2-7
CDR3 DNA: TGTGCCAGCAGCGAAGGGGACTACGAGCAGTACTTC
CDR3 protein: CASSEGDYEQYF

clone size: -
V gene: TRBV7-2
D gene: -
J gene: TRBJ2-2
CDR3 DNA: TGTGCCAGCAGCTTAGTCCCCAGGGAATTTACCGGGGAGCTGTTTTTT
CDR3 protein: CASSLVPREFTGELFF

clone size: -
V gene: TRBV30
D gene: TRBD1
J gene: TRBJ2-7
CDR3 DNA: TGTGCCTGGCAAACAGGGGCAAAGCAGTACTTC
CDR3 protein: CAWQTGAKQYF

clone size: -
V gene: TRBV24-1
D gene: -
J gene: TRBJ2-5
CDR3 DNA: TGTGCCACCAGTGATAAATCCCGAGGGGGAGGGGAGACCCAGTACTTC
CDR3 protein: CATSDKSRGGGETQYF

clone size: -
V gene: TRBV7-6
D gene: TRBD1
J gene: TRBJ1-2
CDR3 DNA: TGTGCCAGCAGCTCGATAAGAAAAGGACAGGGGAGTGCTAACTATGGCTACACCTTC
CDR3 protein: CASSSIRKGQGSANYGYTF

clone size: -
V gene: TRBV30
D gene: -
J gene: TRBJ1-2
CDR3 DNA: TGTGCCTGGAGTTCAGGGATCTCTGGCAACTATGGCTACACCTTC
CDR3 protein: CAWSSGISGNYGYTF

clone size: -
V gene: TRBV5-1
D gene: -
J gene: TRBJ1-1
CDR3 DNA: TGCGCCAGCAGCTTGGAGACGGGGAACACTGAAGCTTTCTTT
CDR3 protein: CASSLETGNTEAFF

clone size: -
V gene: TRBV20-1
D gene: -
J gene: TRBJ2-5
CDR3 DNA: TGCAGTGCTAGACCCGGGGAGACCCAGTACTTC
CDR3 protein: CSARPGETQYF

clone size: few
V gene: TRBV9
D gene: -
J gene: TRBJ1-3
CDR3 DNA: TGTGCCAGCAGCGTAGCAGGTGGAAACACCATATATTTT
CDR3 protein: CASSVAGGNTIYF

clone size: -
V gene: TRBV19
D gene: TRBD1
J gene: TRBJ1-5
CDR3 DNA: TGTGCCAGTAGTATCCGCCCCCGGACAGGGAATTATCAGCCCCAGCATTTT
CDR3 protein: CASSIRPRTGNYQPQHF

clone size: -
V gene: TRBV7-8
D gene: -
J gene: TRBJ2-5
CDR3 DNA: TGTGCCAGCAGCTTTACCGGGACCCAGTACTTC
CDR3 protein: CASSFTGTQYF

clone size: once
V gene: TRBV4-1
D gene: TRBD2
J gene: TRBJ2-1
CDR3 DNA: TGCGCCAGCAGCCCTCTAGCGGGGATTGCCAATGAGCAGTTCTTC
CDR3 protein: CASSPLAGIANEQFF

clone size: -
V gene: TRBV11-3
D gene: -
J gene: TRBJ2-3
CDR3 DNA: TGTGCCAGCAGCAAGGGGGATACGCAGTATTTT
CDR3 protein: CASSKGDTQYF

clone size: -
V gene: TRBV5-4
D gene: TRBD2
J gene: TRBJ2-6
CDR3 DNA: TGTGCCAGCAGCTTGGGGACTAGCGTTGGGGCCAACGTCCTGACTTTC
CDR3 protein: CASSLGTSVGANVLTF

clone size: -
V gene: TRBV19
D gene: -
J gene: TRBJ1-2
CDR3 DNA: TGTGCCAGTACCGAATCAGGGTTCAGGGGTGAAGGCTACACCTTC
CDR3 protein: CASTESGFRGEGYTF

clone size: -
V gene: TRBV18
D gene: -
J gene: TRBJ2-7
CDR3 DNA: TGTGCCAGCTCACCTGCAGGACAGTCCTACGAGCAGTACTTC
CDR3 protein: CASSPAGQSYEQYF

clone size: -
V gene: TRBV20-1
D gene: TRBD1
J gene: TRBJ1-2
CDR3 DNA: TGCAGTGCTGGGGGACAGTATGGCTACACCTTC
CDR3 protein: CSAGGQYGYTF

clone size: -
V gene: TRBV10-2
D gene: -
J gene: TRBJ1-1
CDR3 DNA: TGCGCCAGCAGTGAACTATTTAACACTGAAGCTTTCTTT
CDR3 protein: CASSELFNTEAFF

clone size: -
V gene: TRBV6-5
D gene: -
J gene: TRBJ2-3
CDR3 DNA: TGTGCCAGCAGGAGGACAGCTAGCACAGATACGCAGTATTTT
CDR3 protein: CASRRTASTDTQYF

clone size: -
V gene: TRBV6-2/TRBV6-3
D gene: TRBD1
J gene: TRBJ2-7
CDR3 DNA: TGTGCCAGCAGCCGAAGTGACAGGGGAAGCCACGAGCAGTACTTC
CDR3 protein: CASSRSDRGSHEQYF

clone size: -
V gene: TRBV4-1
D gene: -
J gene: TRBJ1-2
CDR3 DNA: TGCGCCAGCAGCCAAGGACAGGACTACTATGGCTACACCTTC
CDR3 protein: CASSQGQDYYGYTF

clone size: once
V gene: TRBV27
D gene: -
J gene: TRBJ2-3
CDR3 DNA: TGTGCCAGTCGACAAGTAGATACGCAGTATTTT
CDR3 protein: CASRQVDTQYF

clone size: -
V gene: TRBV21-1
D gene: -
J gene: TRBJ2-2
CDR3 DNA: TGTGCCAGCAGCAAAAGCGTTGACAGGGAGGATGGCACCGGGGAGCTGTTTTTT
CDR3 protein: CASSKSVDREDGTGELFF

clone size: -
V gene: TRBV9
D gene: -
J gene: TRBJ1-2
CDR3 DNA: TGTGCCAGCAGCCCTCGGGCCCACGGGATGGTACATGGCTACACCTTC
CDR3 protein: CASSPRAHGMVHGYTF

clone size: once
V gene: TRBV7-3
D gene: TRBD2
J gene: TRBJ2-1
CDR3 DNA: TGTGCCAGCAGCTGGCTAGCGGGAGGATACAATGAGCAGTTCTTC
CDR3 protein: CASSWLAGGYNEQFF

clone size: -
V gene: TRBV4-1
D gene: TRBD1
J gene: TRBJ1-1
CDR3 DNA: TGCGCCAGCAGCCAGGACAGGGGCACTGAAGCTTTCTTT
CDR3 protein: CASSQDRGTEAFF

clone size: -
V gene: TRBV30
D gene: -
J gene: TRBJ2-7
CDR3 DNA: TGTGCCTGGACTCAAATGACAGAGGATCGAGGGCAGTACTTC
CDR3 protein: CAWTQMTEDRGQYF

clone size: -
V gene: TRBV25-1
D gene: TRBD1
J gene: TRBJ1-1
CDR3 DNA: TGTGCCAGCAGTGCCAGACAGGGCGGGTACACTGAAGCTTTCTTT
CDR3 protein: CASSARQGGYTEAFF

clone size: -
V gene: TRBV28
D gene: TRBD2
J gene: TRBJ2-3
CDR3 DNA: TGTGCCAGCCTCGGAGGACTAGCGGGGACGGCGCAGTATTTT
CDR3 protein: CASLGGLAGTAQYF

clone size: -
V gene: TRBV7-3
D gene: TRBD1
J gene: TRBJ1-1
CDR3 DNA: TGTGCCAGCAGCTTAAAGGGACAGACGAACACTGAAGCTTTCTTT
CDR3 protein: CASSLKGQTNTEAFF

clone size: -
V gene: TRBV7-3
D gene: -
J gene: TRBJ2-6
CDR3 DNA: TGTGCCAGCAGCCTTGGGCCGCACTCTGGGGCCAACGTCCTGACTTTC
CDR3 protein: CASSLGPHSGANVLTF

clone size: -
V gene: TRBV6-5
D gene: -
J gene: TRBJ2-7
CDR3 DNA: TGTGCCAGCCACGGACTGGACCCCTCCGAGCAGTACTTC
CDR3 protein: CASHGLDPSEQYF

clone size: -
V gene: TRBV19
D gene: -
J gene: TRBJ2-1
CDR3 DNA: TGTGCCAGTAGTATTGTCCCAGGGCCTGAGCAGTTCTTC
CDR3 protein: CASSIVPGPEQFF

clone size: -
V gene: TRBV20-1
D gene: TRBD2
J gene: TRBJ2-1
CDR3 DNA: TGCAGTGCTGGTGGGGGGACTAGCGGTTTCGGGGAGCAGTTCTTC
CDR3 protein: CSAGGGTSGFGEQFF

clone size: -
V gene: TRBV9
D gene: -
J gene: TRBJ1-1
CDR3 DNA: TGTGCCAGCAGCGTAGGGGGAGTCTCAGGAGAAGCTTTCTTT
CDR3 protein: CASSVGGVSGEAFF

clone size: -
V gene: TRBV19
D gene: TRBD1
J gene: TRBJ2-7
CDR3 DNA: TGTGCCAGTAGTATGACAGGGGAAATCTACGAGCAGTACTTC
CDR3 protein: CASSMTGEIYEQYF

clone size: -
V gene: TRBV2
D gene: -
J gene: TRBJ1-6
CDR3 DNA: TGTGCCAGCGAGGAGGAGAGTTCACCCCTCCACTTT
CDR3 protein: CASEEESSPLHF

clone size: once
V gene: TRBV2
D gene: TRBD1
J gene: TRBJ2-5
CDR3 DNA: TGTGCCAGCAGTGAAGCGCTTTGGGGGACAGAAGAGACCCAGTACTTC
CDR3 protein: CASSEALWGTEETQYF

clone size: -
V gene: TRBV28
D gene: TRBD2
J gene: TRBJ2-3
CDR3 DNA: TGTGCCAGCAGTTTAGGCCGGCGGGAGAGGGCGGCAGATACGCAGTATTTT
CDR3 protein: CASSLGRRERAADTQYF

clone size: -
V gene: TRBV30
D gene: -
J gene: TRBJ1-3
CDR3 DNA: TGTGCCTGGAGTAGCCGGGGAGAAGGAAACACCATATATTTT
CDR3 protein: CAWSSRGEGNTIYF

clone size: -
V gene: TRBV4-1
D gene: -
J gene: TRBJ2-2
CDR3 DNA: TGCGCCAGCAGCCTCCCCCGAGCCGTTGGGAACACCGGGGAGCTGTTTTTT
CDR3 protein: CASSLPRAVGNTGELFF

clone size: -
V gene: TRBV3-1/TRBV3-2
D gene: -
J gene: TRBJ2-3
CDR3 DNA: TGTGCCAGCAGCCACCGGGGCACAGATACGCAGTATTTT
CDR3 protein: CASSHRGTDTQYF

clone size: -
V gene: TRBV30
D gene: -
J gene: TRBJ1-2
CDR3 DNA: TGTGCCTGGAGTGTACTGATGTCTAACTATGGCTACACCTTC
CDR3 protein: CAWSVLMSNYGYTF

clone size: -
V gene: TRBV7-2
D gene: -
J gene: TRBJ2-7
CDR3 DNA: TGTGCCAGCAGCCCCGCTACCTTACGGAGCGAGCAGTACTTC
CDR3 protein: CASSPATLRSEQYF

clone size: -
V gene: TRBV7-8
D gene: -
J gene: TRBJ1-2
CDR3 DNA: TGTGCCAGCAGCTTCGGACTTCGGGATTTATATGGCTACACCTTC
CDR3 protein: CASSFGLRDLYGYTF

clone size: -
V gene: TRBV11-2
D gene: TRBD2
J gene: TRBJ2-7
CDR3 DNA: TGTGCCAGCAGCTTAGGGGCGGGGGGCCCTTACGAGCAGTACTTC
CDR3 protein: CASSLGAGGPYEQYF

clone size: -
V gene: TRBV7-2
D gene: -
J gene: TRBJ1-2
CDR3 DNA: TGTGCCAGCAGCTTAGCGCAGTTGACAGGCTATGGCTACACCTTC
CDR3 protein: CASSLAQLTGYGYTF

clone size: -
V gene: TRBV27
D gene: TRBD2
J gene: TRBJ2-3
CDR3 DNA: TGTGCCAGCAGTAGGACTAGCGGGAGATACACAGATACGCAGTATTTT
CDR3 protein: CASSRTSGRYTDTQYF

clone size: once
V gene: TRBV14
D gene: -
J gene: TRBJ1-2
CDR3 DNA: TGTGCCAGCAGCCAAGTGGGAGGCCTCCTTAACTATGGCTACACCTTC
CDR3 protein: CASSQVGGLLNYGYTF

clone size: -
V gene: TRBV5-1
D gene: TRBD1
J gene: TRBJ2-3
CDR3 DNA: TGCGCCAGCAGCCTGGGACAGGGCATAAAAACTCGCACAGATACGCAGTATTTT
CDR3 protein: CASSLGQGIKTRTDTQYF